Each of the 3 T cell receptor beta chains below was sequenced from the same sample in a study of human T cells and chemical hapten exposure. Each CDR3 protein gets one entry after TCRdb re-called the RACE reads with MiXCR. Of 75,000 to 95,000 distinct CDR3 sequences listed, about 11% are singletons. Sample time point: patch test 1, 2 weeks after DPC sensitization. The sample's treatment: therapeutic diphenylcyclopropenone sensitization with weekly scalp DPC. Specimen: whole blood, collected in connection with sensitization to the hapten diphenylcyclopropenone (DPC). The receptors stem from a woman aged 55 to 70 with alopecia areata. Some clones in this sample may be carry-over from other donors' samples.

This clonotype has just a few counts. The chain combines TRBV20-1 with TRBJ2-3; 9 nucleotides align to TRBD2. This CDR3 spans 15 amino acids. Trimming cost V 3 bases and J 5 bases; bases outside gene matches: 9. Germline CDR1 DFQATT, CDR2 SNEGSKA (reference sequence). The DNA of the CDR3 is TGCAGTGCTAGTCTGGCTAGCGGGACCCTAGATACGCAGTATTTT. This encodes CSASLASGTLDTQYF.

The rearrangement joins TRBV12-3 or TRBV12-4 to TRBJ2-1, with 10 nucleotides matching TRBD2. The CDR3 loop spans 16 amino acids. The V gene end was trimmed by 2 bases and the J gene end by 7 bases; junction bases not matched to a gene: 8. This CDR3 is CASSLNVLAGGNEQFF. The CDR3 nucleotides are TGTGCCAGCAGTTTAAACGTGTTAGCGGGGGGAAATGAGCAGTTCTTC.

This clonotype was detected ten times or more. V is TRBV29-1 and J is TRBJ2-1; D is unresolved. V was shortened by 2 bases and J by 9 bases, with 8 bases between the two germline ends. Germline V lookup: CDR1 SQVTM, CDR2 ANQGSEA. The CDR3 has 11 residues. The CDR3 here is CSVELAREQFF. CDR3 sequence (DNA): TGCAGCGTTGAACTCGCCCGTGAGCAGTTCTTC.